Listed below are T cell receptor beta chains from one sample, sequenced in a study of cytomegalovirus exposure and HLA in healthy donors. Measured with immunoSEQ multiplex PCR; TCRdb has only the in-frame clones, and not every one. The sample yields about 160,000 clones, almost 80% seen once. Sequenced: PBMCs. The receptors were gathered from a woman between 45 and 60 years old in good health and CMV-seronegative. Each CDR3 is given without its conserved first and last residue.

v_call	j_call	cdr3_aa
TRBV4-3	TRBJ2-5	ASSQGAGGGTQY
TRBV2	TRBJ1-5	ASRTSNQPQH
TRBV10-3	TRBJ2-3	AIRDIPWGTDTQY
TRBV11-1	TRBJ2-7	ASSWTSGTTYEQY
TRBV19	TRBJ1-3	ASSVTQQASGNTIY
TRBV27	TRBJ2-1	ASSWTSGRAGGEQF
TRBV28	TRBJ1-1	ASSYPRGVGTEAF
TRBV6-5	TRBJ2-2	ASRYLGVGELF
TRBV7-2	TRBJ2-1	ASSLLLAGNNEQF
TRBV6-6	TRBJ2-2	ASSPDRVWTGELF
TRBV5-8	TRBJ2-1	ASSFQGANYNEQF
TRBV2	TRBJ2-1	ASSGVRGGYSYNEQF
TRBV7-9	TRBJ1-1	ASSAMTENTEAF
TRBV2	TRBJ1-1	ASSVNRDTEAF
TRBV5-1	TRBJ2-6	ASSPRLLSGANVLT
TRBV4-2	TRBJ1-3	ASSQARQGLGNTIY
TRBV11-1	TRBJ2-2	ASSFHGELF
TRBV11-3	TRBJ2-2	ASSSTGANTGELF
TRBV28	TRBJ1-1	ASSTGGVGTEAF
TRBV2	TRBJ2-5	ASSGGRGRIETQY
TRBV6-1	TRBJ1-2	ASSEGTGSLGYGYT
TRBV4-2	TRBJ2-7	ASSQDYLGEQY
TRBV6-1	TRBJ2-5	ASRVALMETQY
TRBV19	TRBJ1-5	ASSFRDRDNQPQH
TRBV25-1	TRBJ2-5	ASSEVLAGETQY
TRBV28	TRBJ1-2	ASSGTSNPNYGYT
TRBV5-4	TRBJ2-7	ASSLRRLAGGDEQY
TRBV6-1	TRBJ1-2	ASNIQESYGYT
TRBV7-9	TRBJ1-2	ASSEGGYYGYT
TRBV28	TRBJ2-7	ASIEPGQGRYEQY
TRBV6-1	TRBJ1-3	ASSDGDTIY
TRBV6-6	TRBJ2-7	ASHGTGVDYEQY
TRBV5-6	TRBJ1-5	ASRKTGEGQPQH